This entry features one T cell receptor beta chain sequence. Its antigen is still unknown. Looked up from germline, CDR1 is SQVTM and CDR2 is ANQGSEA. This CDR3 has 11 residues. The data originate from a study of CXCR3-negative and CXCR3-positive naive CD8 T cells. The study, taken as a whole, reports: Similar TRBV-TRBJ usage was seen in naive cells (both CXCR3-negative and CXCR3-positive), but memory cells differed. In both naive subsets diversity was comparably high, whereas memory CD8+ cells showed much lower diversity.

The authors made the TRB cDNA libraries by 5' RACE using UMI labels. TCRdb reprocessed the 5' RACE reads and keeps a single row for each CDR3 protein, giving no DNA. The sample totals 90,000 to 100,000 distinct CDR3 sequences. Sorting was done in triplicate for each CD8+ T cell subset (under 330,000 cells each). This chain uses TRBV29-1 with TRBJ1-1. Sequenced material: naive CXCR3- CD8+ T cells from blood. This sample's subset: CD45RO-CCR7+CD27+CD95- naive CD8+ T cells lacking CXCR3 (TNR3-). The origin of this receptor is a human donor in good health. Some clones in this sample may be carry-over from other donors' samples. The chain's CDR3 is CSVDARLEAFF. Together with reference TRBV29-1 and TRBJ1-1, the CDR3 gives the full variable domain: SAVISQKPSRDICQRGTSLTIQCQVDSQVTMMFWYRQQPGQSLTLIATANQGSEATYESGFVIDKFPISRPNLTFSTLTVSNMSPEDSSIYLCSVDARLEAFFGQGTRLTVV.